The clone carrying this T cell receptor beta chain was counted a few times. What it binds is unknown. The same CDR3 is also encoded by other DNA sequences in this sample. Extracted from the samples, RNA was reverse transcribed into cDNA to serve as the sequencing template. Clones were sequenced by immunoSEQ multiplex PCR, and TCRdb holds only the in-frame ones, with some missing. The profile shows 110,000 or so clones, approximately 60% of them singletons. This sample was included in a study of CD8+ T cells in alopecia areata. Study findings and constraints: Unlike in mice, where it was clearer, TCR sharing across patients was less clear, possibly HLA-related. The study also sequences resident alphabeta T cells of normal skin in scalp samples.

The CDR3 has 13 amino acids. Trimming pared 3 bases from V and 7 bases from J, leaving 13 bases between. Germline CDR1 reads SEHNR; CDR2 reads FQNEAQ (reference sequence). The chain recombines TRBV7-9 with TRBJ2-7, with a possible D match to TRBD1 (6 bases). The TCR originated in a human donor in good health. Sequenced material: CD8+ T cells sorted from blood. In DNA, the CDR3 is TGTGCCAGCAGCTTGACAGGAGTAGGGGAGCAGTACTTC. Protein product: CASSLTGVGEQYF. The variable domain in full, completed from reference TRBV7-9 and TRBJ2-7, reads DTGVSQNPRHKITKRGQNVTFRCDPISEHNRLYWYRQTLGQGPEFLTYFQNEAQLEKSRLLSDRFSAERPKGSFSTLEIQRTEQGDSAMYLCASSLTGVGEQYFGPGTRLTVT.